A selection of T cell receptor beta chains follows, all from one sample in a study of cytomegalovirus exposure and HLA in healthy donors. Produced via immunoSEQ multiplex PCR; TCRdb's table is partial and in-frame only. The data hold about 190,000 clones, with about 80% observed a single time. Sequenced input: PBMCs. Receptor source: a boy aged 5-17 years in good health and CMV-seronegative. The conserved cysteine and the conserved F or W are not part of the CDR3 here. Fields, in order: J gene, D gene, CDR3 length, clone size, V gene, CDR3 protein. D genes are given only for firm matches. Where a row states a size, it is once, few, many or the class of an expanded clone; other rows omit it.

j_gene: TRBJ2-2
d_gene: TRBD2
len: 13
abundance: few
v_gene: TRBV7-3
CDR3aa: ASSENAGDTGELF

j_gene: TRBJ2-5
d_gene: TRBD2
len: 12
abundance: .
v_gene: TRBV25-1
CDR3aa: ASTATSGMETQY

j_gene: TRBJ2-7
d_gene: TRBD2
len: 14
abundance: .
v_gene: TRBV27
CDR3aa: ASSSVLRGASYEQY

j_gene: TRBJ1-1
d_gene: TRBD1
len: 13
abundance: .
v_gene: TRBV2
CDR3aa: ASSELGQVDTEAF

j_gene: TRBJ2-7
d_gene: .
len: 13
abundance: .
v_gene: TRBV11-2
CDR3aa: ASSLTPTGDYEQY

j_gene: TRBJ2-7
d_gene: .
len: 13
abundance: .
v_gene: TRBV13
CDR3aa: ASSLGATPLYEQY

j_gene: TRBJ1-1
d_gene: TRBD1
len: 11
abundance: few
v_gene: TRBV5-1
CDR3aa: ASAGTANTEAF

j_gene: TRBJ1-2
d_gene: .
len: 9
abundance: .
v_gene: TRBV5-6
CDR3aa: ASSAGLGYT

j_gene: TRBJ1-6
d_gene: .
len: 9
abundance: .
v_gene: TRBV10-3
CDR3aa: AIHGNSPLH

j_gene: TRBJ2-7
d_gene: TRBD2
len: 14
abundance: .
v_gene: TRBV7-9
CDR3aa: ASSFPTSGSSYEQY

j_gene: TRBJ2-1
d_gene: .
len: 13
abundance: .
v_gene: TRBV30
CDR3aa: ALGRRVSSYNEQF

j_gene: TRBJ1-2
d_gene: TRBD1
len: 14
abundance: .
v_gene: TRBV7-9
CDR3aa: ASSDKQGARDYGYT

j_gene: TRBJ2-2
d_gene: TRBD2
len: 15
abundance: .
v_gene: TRBV5-6
CDR3aa: ASSLGLAGGRTGELF

j_gene: TRBJ1-2
d_gene: .
len: 13
abundance: .
v_gene: TRBV19
CDR3aa: ASSPPGGVNYGYT

j_gene: TRBJ1-5
d_gene: TRBD1
len: 13
abundance: .
v_gene: TRBV6-1
CDR3aa: ASRKPGTVNQPQH

j_gene: TRBJ1-5
d_gene: .
len: 12
abundance: .
v_gene: TRBV18
CDR3aa: ASSPGSGDQPQH

j_gene: TRBJ1-2
d_gene: .
len: 13
abundance: once
v_gene: TRBV6-1
CDR3aa: ASSPRRGFNYGYT

j_gene: TRBJ2-1
d_gene: TRBD2
len: 12
abundance: .
v_gene: TRBV6-6
CDR3aa: ASSGTGLAYEQF

j_gene: TRBJ1-1
d_gene: .
len: 12
abundance: .
v_gene: TRBV6-5
CDR3aa: ASKAGTSNTEAF

j_gene: TRBJ2-1
d_gene: .
len: 12
abundance: few
v_gene: TRBV30
CDR3aa: AWSVRLAINEQF

j_gene: TRBJ1-2
d_gene: .
len: 15
abundance: .
v_gene: TRBV4-1
CDR3aa: ASSPGNPNRANYGYT

j_gene: TRBJ2-5
d_gene: TRBD2
len: 12
abundance: .
v_gene: TRBV30
CDR3aa: AWGIAGGLETQY

j_gene: TRBJ1-1
d_gene: .
len: 11
abundance: once
v_gene: TRBV25-1
CDR3aa: ASSDLGLGEAF

j_gene: TRBJ2-1
d_gene: .
len: 17
abundance: .
v_gene: TRBV12-5
CDR3aa: ASGSDIWLRQYSYNEQF

j_gene: TRBJ1-2
d_gene: TRBD1
len: 13
abundance: .
v_gene: TRBV30
CDR3aa: AWRDRGRANYGYT

j_gene: TRBJ1-5
d_gene: .
len: 12
abundance: .
v_gene: TRBV6-1
CDR3aa: ASTPGQLSQPQH

j_gene: TRBJ2-3
d_gene: .
len: 11
abundance: .
v_gene: TRBV27
CDR3aa: ASSLDTSDTQY

j_gene: TRBJ1-6
d_gene: .
len: 11
abundance: .
v_gene: TRBV5-1
CDR3aa: ASSLEQTSPLH

j_gene: TRBJ1-2
d_gene: .
len: 12
abundance: .
v_gene: TRBV18
CDR3aa: ASSPDSSFYGYT

j_gene: TRBJ2-7
d_gene: .
len: 10
abundance: .
v_gene: TRBV5-5
CDR3aa: ASSLTGNEQY

j_gene: TRBJ1-4
d_gene: .
len: 12
abundance: .
v_gene: TRBV25-1
CDR3aa: ASSLVGVNEKLF

j_gene: TRBJ2-7
d_gene: .
len: 11
abundance: .
v_gene: TRBV14
CDR3aa: ASSQETVYEQY

j_gene: TRBJ2-1
d_gene: TRBD2
len: 14
abundance: .
v_gene: TRBV7-9
CDR3aa: SSSLWLADSYNEQF

j_gene: TRBJ1-6
d_gene: TRBD1
len: 13
abundance: .
v_gene: TRBV25-1
CDR3aa: ASGDRVRGKAPLH

j_gene: TRBJ1-1
d_gene: .
len: 13
abundance: once
v_gene: TRBV27
CDR3aa: ASSLIWSLNTEAF

j_gene: TRBJ2-1
d_gene: TRBD2
len: 13
abundance: few
v_gene: TRBV4-2
CDR3aa: ASRGLAGPYNEQF

j_gene: TRBJ1-1
d_gene: .
len: 12
abundance: .
v_gene: TRBV28
CDR3aa: ASSLSGGHTEAF